This T cell receptor (beta chain) was documented in a study of early T cells in non-severe SARS-CoV-2 infection. Study details: Bulk RNA from unsorted whole blood was sequenced; chains were unpaired.

TCRdb re-called the 5' RACE reads through MiXCR, storing one row per CDR3 protein. The sample consists of roughly 52,000 distinct CDR3 sequences, around 6.6% of them appearing once. Germline CDR1 LGHDT, CDR2 YNNKEL (reference sequence). V dropped 2 bases and J dropped 3 bases, with 11 bases sitting between them. The CDR3 is 14 amino acids. General observations from the study: Anti-spike CD8 responses were favored in VDJdb matching, and private and CD4 specificities were missed.

This clonotype was detected many times. Its cognate antigen is unknown. The source of this sequence is an adult who was a healthcare worker with PCR-confirmed SARS-CoV-2 infection or an uninfected control (not recorded which). The specimen comprised whole blood, sampled at baseline. The chain uses TRBV3-1 and TRBJ2-7; D is uncertain. The chain's CDR3 is CASSQYVSSYEQYF. For the CDR3, the DNA is TGTGCCAGCAGCCAATATGTCAGCAGCTACGAGCAGTACTTC.